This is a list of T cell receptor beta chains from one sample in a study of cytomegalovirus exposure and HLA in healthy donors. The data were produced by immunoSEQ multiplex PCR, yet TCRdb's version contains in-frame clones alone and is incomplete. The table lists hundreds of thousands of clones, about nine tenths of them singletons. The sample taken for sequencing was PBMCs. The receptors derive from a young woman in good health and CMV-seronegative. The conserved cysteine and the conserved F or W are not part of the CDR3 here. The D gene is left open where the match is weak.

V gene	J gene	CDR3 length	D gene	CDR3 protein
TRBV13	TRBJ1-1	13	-	ASSPSKQGDTEAF
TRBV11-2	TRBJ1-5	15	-	ASSAYPRGGRDQPQH
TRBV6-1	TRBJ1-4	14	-	ASSELARRTNEKLF
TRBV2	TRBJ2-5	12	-	ASRDSLLQETQY
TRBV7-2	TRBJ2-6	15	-	ASSLATVDSGANVLT
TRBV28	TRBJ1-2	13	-	ASSLSGQLNYGYT
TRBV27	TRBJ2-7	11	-	ASSLWASDEQY
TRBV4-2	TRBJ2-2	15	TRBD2	ASGRTLAGANTGELF
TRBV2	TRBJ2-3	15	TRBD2	ASSYNGLAASTDTQY
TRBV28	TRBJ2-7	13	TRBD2	ASSLTGRESVEQY
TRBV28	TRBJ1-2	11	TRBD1	ASNTNRGRGYT
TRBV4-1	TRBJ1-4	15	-	ASSQDSRVLRGEKLF
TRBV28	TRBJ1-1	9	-	ASIARQQAF
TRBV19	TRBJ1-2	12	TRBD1	ASRGTAPNYGYT
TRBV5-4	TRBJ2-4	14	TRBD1	ASSSRGPGIKNIQY
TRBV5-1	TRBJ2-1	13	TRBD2	ASSAVLAGGNEQF
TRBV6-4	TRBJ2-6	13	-	ASSDTTAGANVLT
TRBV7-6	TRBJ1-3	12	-	SSSLTGSGNTIY
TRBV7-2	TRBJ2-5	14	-	ASSPIYGQFQETQY
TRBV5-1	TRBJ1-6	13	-	ASSSSLVDNSPLH
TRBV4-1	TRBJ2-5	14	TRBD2	ASSRTTAGLLETQY
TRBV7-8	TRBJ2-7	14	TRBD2	ASSYQRLAGAYEQY